This T cell receptor beta chain is from a study of T cell responses to AZD1222 COVID-19 vaccine (dated by TCRdb to the early 2020s). About the investigation overall: TCR sequencing covered some 240 trial participants: 207 given two doses of AZD1222 and 26 given two doses of MenACWY control vaccine. Trial participants were enrolled into age subgroups of 18-55, 56-69 and 70-plus years, which contained approximately 150, 30 and 60 TCR-sequenced participants, respectively. The study at large found these results: After two AZD1222 doses, spike-specific TCR breadth and depth were significantly higher than at day 0 and than in MenACWY recipients. Only five to seven AZD1222 recipients were SARS-CoV-2 seropositive at baseline, limiting conclusions about previously exposed vaccinees. CD4 TCRs associated with the vaccine covered the entire spike protein, and the dominant responses were in regions 160-218 and 743-854. In the small 56-69-year group, the increase in depth fell short of significance, most likely because of low power. Participants were mostly white British and included more females than males, and it was suggested by the authors that clonal diversity may have been underestimated. No day 14 peak-response samples were available, so repertoires were characterized only after the peak T cell response. Epitopes outside the regions mutated in the B.1.351 and B.1.1.7 variants were reportedly recognized by nearly half of the unique spike-specific TCRs.

Reading from cysteine to phenylalanine, the CDR3 counts 13 amino acids. Here the CDR3 DNA is all that survives: 39 bases in frame from base 1. The junction shows trimming of 2 bases on V and 7 bases on J, plus 11 bases between the germline ends. CDR1 and CDR2, per the germline V gene (reference sequence), are MNHEY and SMNVEV. What the time point label conveys for this sample: about 28 days (+/-7) after the second vaccine dose. AZD1222 recipients given second doses at about 4 weeks or at about 12 weeks were pooled, since spike-specific TCR depth and breadth were not found to differ between the two schedules. Vaccinee samples came from UK trials COV001 and COV002, including a single-blind randomized controlled phase 2/3 trial of AZD1222 (ChAdOx1 nCoV-19) in healthy adults. For TCRbeta chain sequencing, PBMC samples from trial participants were taken at day 0 and at day 28 after the second dose. Details on this clone: Its antigen is not yet known. No much larger clone is present one base from it, and per-base qualities are unavailable.

The CDR3 regions of human TCRbeta chains were analyzed by immunosequencing. In the authors' own workflow: TCRs in the repertoires were matched against a reference library of SARS-CoV-2-specific TCRs that had been generated with the MIRA antigen-specificity platform. Breadth was defined as the fraction of unique TCRs that were SARS-CoV-2-associated. Depth was defined as the fraction of total T cells that were SARS-CoV-2-associated. Each spike-specific TCR was assigned to its reactive spike region and to a CD4 or CD8 class using the MIRA data. Log10-transformed breadth and depth values were compared by one-way ANOVA with Sidak's multiple comparisons tests. What TCRdb holds here is the immuneACCESS table cut down to in-frame rearrangements. Part of the clones is not present; checked against another copy, under half of the missing clones reflect an unresolved V gene, and the others are unexplained. V and J calls and clone size are given by that table; D and trimming were obtained from the DNA. The sample contains under 170,000 clones, 90% of them found a single time. More than 3% of the sample goes to the ten largest clones.

The material sequenced was peripheral blood, taken 28 days after the second AZD1222 dose. This sequence originates from an adult who received the AZD1222 COVID-19 vaccine. Here the chain combines TRBV27 and TRBJ1-2, with the identity of the D gene unclear. The sequenced DNA: TGTGCCAGCAGTTTAAATAGGGTCTTTGGCTACACCTTC. Its coded protein is CASSLNRVFGYTF.